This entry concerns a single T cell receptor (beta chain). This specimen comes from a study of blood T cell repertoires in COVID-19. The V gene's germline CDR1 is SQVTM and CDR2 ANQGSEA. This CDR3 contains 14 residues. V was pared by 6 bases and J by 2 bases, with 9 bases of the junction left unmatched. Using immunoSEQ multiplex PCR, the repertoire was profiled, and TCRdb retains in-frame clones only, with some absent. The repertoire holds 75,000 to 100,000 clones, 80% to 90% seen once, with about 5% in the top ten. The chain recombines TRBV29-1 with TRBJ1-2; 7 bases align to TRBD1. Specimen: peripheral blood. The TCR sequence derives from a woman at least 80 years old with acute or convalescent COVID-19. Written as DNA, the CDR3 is TGCAGCGTAGCCGGGACAGCTGGCAACTATGGCTACACCTTC. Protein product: CSVAGTAGNYGYTF.